The sequence of this TCR beta chain was determined in a study of PD-L1 blockade in urothelial cancer (dated by TCRdb to the late 2010s). Notes on the research overall: All patients started therapy around 2014 and received atezolizumab 1,200 mg intravenously every 3 weeks. About 85% of the 29 patients were males with bladder-origin urothelial cancer, and about 60% of the roughly 29 reported a prior smoking history. Patients had an ECOG performance status of 0 or 1 and had received between 0 and 3 prior chemotherapy regimens. Blood samples were analyzed at 3 weeks after treatment start (second dose) and at 6 weeks after treatment start. A median of 141,255 T cells and roughly 80,000 unique TCRs was obtained from blood samples, and a median clonality of roughly 0.074 was observed. Somatic, immune and clinical correlates of response to PD-L1 blockade with atezolizumab in urothelial cancer were the focus of an exploratory multi-omic analysis. Pretreatment tumor samples and matched peripheral blood, collected serially before and after atezolizumab treatment, underwent TCR sequencing. Durable clinical benefit was defined as a progression-free survival longer than 6 months, and TCR features were additionally tested against progression-free survival and overall survival. In the same patients who had TCR sequencing, pretreatment tumors also underwent whole exome sequencing and RNA sequencing. Durable clinical benefit was achieved by nine patients but not by the remaining 20. Under 30 patients had pretreatment blood TCR-seq, approximately 24 had at least one posttreatment blood collection, and approximately 24 had tumor TCR-seq.

Interpreted using the paper, the time point label stands for: pretreatment peripheral blood. The cohort included some 30 patients with locally advanced or metastatic urothelial carcinoma who were treated at Memorial Sloan Kettering on a trial protocol. Peripheral blood mononuclear cells were collected pretreatment and during treatment, at between 1 and 8 total time points per patient. The Qiagen DNeasy Blood extraction kit was used to purify genomic DNA from total PBMCs and tumor samples. PBMCs were collected pretreatment and during treatment and were isolated and stored as previously described. Findings and caveats that apply to the study as a whole: Because the sample size was small (n of about 30) and many exploratory analyses were performed, the results are intended to be hypothesis-generating. A pretreatment peripheral blood TCR clonality below the median was linked to improved progression-free and overall survival. Patients with durable benefit showed greater expansion of tumor-associated TCR clones in peripheral blood 3 weeks after starting treatment (n = 22, p = 0.022).

On this clone itself: The antigen it recognizes is unknown. The input lacks base qualities; no much larger clone sits a single base away.

Synthetic TCR analog templates were spiked into each PCR so that absolute template abundance could be estimated from read counts. Using the immunoSEQ assay, TCRbeta CDR3 regions were amplified from genomic DNA with bias-controlled V and J gene primers. Rearranged TCRbeta segments were sequenced at approximately 20X coverage. As for the original processing: Sequencing errors were corrected by clustering, and CDR3s were annotated against IMGT so that V, D and J genes could be assigned. Only productive TCRbeta rearrangements were used in downstream analyses, excluding out-of-frame or stop-codon sequences. To compute clonality, Shannon entropy was normalized by the log of the number of unique productive sequences and then subtracted from one. Fisher's exact test with Benjamini-Hochberg correction, using a cutoff of adjusted p below 0.01, was how clones that differed between time points or between blood and tumor were identified. TCRdb provides this immuneACCESS table in a form limited to in-frame rearrangements. Some clones are lacking; in checked studies, under half of them reflect an unresolved V gene, and why the rest are absent is not known. The V and J calls and clone size are taken from that table; D and trimming were inferred from the DNA. In this sample the table shows about 50,000 clones, about 86% of which occur a single time. The top ten hold more than 3% of the sample.

The specimen was PBMCs, collected around atezolizumab (anti-PD-L1) treatment. The sequence came from a man aged 70-80 years with urothelial cancer.

The DNA is TGTGCCAGCAGTCCAGGAGAAAAACTGTTTTTT. The translation is CASSPGEKLFF. The sequence links TRBV2 to TRBJ1-4; too little of a D gene remains to name it. The junction carries 6 bases between V and J, which are trimmed by 5 bases and 8 bases respectively. The CDR3 has 11 amino acids, counting the end cysteine and phenylalanine. Of all the DNA, just the CDR3 is kept, 33 bases in frame from base 1. Taken from the germline V gene, the CDR1 and CDR2 loops are SNHLY and FYNNEI.